Below, one T cell receptor (beta chain) is given with its context. TRB amplification used approximately 250 ng of peripheral blood genomic DNA. Multiplex touch-down PCR amplified TRB using TRB-A and TRB-B pools in one tube. TCRdb reanalyzed the multiplex PCR reads and collapses them to one entry per CDR3 protein, without DNA. The sample totals about 2,100 distinct CDR3 sequences; its top ten clones hold roughly 15%. These data come from a study of T cell clusters in autoimmune cytopenias. The CDR3 sequence is 14 residues long. Germline V gene sequence: CDR1 MGHDK, CDR2 SYGVNS. Separately, the same data were catalogued under a study of T cell repertoires in aging, cancer and after chemotherapy.

The specimen sequenced was peripheral blood. The clonotype comes from a human donor in good health. The chain couples TRBV25-1 to TRBJ1-4; TCRdb outputs TRBD1, but without DNA this stays unchecked. The CDR3 is CASSEFGGFRKLFF.